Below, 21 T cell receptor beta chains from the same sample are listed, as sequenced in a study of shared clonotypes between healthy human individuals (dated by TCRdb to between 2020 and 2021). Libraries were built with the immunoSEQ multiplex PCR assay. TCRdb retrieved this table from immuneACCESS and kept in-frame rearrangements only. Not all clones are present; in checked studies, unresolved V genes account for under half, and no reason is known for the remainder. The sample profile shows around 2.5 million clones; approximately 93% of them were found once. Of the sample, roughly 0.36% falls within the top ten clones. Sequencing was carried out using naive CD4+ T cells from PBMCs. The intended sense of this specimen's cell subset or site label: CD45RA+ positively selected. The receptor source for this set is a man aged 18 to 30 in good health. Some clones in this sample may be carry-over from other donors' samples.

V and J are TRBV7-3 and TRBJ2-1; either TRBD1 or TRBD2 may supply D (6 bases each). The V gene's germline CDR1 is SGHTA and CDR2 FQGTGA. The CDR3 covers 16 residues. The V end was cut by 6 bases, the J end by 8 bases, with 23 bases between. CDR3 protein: CASRLYRDSAIHEQFF. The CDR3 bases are TGTGCCAGCAGACTTTACAGGGACTCAGCGATACATGAGCAGTTCTTC.

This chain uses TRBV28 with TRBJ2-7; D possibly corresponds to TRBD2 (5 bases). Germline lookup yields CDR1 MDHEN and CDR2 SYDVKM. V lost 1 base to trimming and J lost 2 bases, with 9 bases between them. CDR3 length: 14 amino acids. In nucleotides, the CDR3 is TGTGCCAGCAGTTTATCCCTCGGGGCCTACGAGCAGTACTTC. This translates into CASSLSLGAYEQYF.

DNA of the CDR3: TGTGCCAGCAGCCAAGAGACAGGGGTAGGAGAGACCCAGTACTTC. This codes for CASSQETGVGETQYF. This chain links TRBV14 with TRBJ2-5; TRBD1 agrees at 8 bases. The CDR3 runs 15 residues. CDR1 SGHDN and CDR2 FVKESK come from the germline V gene. V lost 0 bases, J lost 4 bases, and 4 bases stayed unmatched.

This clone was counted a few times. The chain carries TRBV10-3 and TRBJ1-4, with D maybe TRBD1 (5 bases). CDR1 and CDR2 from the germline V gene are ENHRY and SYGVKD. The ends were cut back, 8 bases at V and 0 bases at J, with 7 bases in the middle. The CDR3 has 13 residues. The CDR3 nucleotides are TGTGCCATCTCGACAGCAACTAATGAAAAACTGTTTTTT. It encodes CAISTATNEKLFF.

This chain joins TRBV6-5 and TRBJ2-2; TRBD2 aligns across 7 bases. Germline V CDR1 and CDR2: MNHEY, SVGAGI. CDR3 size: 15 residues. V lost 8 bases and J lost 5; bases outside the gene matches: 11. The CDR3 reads CASAPGGRGTGELFF. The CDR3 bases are TGTGCCAGCGCCCCCGGCGGGAGAGGAACCGGGGAGCTGTTTTTT.

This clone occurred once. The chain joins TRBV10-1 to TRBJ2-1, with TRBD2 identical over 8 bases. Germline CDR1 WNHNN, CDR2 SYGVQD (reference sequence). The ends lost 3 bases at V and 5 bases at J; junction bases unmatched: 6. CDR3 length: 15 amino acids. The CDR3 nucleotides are TGCGCCAGCAGTGAAAAACCGGGACTAGACAATGAGCAGTTCTTC. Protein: CASSEKPGLDNEQFF.

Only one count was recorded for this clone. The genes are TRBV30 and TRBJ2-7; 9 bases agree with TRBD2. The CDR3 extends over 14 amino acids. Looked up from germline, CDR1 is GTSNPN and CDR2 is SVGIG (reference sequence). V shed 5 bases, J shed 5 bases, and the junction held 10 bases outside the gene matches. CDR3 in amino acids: CAWLNSGRKDEQYF. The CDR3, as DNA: TGTGCCTGGTTAAATAGCGGGAGAAAAGACGAGCAGTACTTC.

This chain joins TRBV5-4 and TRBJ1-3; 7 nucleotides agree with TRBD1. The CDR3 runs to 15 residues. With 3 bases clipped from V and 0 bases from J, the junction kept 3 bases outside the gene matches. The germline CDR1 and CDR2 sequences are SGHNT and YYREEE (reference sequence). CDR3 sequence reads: CASSSGQFSGNTIYF. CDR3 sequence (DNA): TGTGCCAGCAGCTCGGGACAGTTCTCTGGAAACACCATATATTTT.

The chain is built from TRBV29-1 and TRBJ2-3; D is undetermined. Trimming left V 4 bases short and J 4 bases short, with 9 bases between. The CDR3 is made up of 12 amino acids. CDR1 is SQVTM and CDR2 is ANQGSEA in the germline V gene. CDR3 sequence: CSVVSGADTQYF. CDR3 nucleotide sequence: TGCAGCGTTGTGAGTGGCGCAGATACGCAGTATTTT.

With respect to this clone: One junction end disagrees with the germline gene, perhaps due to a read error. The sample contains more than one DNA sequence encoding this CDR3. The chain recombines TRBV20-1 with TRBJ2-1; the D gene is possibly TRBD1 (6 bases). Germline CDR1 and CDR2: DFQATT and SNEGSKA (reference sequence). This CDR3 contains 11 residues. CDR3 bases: TGCAGTGCCAGAGGGGGCAATGAGCAGTTCTTC. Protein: CSARGGNEQFF.

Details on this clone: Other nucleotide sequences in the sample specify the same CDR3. The CDR3 is CASSEGGGQPQHF. The CDR3, as DNA: TGTGCCAGCAGTGAAGGAGGGGGTCAGCCCCAGCATTTT. The chain employs TRBV6-1 and TRBJ1-5; D possibly corresponds to TRBD1 (6 bases). The CDR3 contains 13 residues. Per germline, CDR1 MNHNS and CDR2 SASEGT. The V gene lost 1 base and the J gene lost 6 bases, with 7 bases spanning the gap.

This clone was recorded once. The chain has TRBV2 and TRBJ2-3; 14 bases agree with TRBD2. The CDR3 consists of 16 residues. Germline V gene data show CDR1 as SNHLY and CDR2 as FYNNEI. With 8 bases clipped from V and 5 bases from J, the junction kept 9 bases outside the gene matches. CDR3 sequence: CASRGTSGSGGDTQYF. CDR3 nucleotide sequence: TGTGCCAGCCGCGGGACTAGCGGGAGCGGGGGAGATACGCAGTATTTT.

The CDR3 here is CASEGGKTQYF. In DNA, the CDR3 is TGTGCCAGCGAAGGAGGAAAGACCCAGTACTTC. The rearrangement joins TRBV25-1 to TRBJ2-5; TRBD2 is a possible D gene (5 bases). This CDR3 spans 11 amino acids. V was clipped by 8 bases and J by 6 bases, with 10 bases between them. Germline V gene lookup returns CDR1 MGHDK and CDR2 SYGVNS.

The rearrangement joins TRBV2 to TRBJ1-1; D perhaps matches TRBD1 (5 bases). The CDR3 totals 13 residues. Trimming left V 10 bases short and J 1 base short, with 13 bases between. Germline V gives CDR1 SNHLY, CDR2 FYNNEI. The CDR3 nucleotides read TGTGCCACCGCAAGGGGAAGGAACACTGAAGCTTTCTTT. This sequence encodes CATARGRNTEAFF.

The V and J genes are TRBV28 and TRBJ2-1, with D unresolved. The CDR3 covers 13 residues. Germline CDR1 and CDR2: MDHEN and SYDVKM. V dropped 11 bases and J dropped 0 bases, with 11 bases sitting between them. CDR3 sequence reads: CAASFSSYNEQFF. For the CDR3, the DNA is TGTGCCGCCTCTTTTAGCTCCTACAATGAGCAGTTCTTC.

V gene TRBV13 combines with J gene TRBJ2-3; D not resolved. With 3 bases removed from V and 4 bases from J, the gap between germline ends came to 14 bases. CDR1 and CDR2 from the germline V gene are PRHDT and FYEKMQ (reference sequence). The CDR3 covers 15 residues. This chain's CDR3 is CASSFVLGNADTQYF. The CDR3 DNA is TGTGCCAGCAGCTTTGTTCTAGGGAACGCAGATACGCAGTATTTT.

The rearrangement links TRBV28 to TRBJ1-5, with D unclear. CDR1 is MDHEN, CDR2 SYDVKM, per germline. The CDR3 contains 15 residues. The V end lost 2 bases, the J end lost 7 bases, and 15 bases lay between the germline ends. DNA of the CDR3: TGTGCCAGCAGTTTAGACGTCCGGGGAGGACAGCCCCAGCATTTT. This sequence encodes CASSLDVRGGQPQHF.

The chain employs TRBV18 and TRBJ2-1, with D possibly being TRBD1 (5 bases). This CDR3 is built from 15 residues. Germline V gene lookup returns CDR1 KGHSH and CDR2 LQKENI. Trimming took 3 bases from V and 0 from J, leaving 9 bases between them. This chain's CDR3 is CASSPTASSYNEQFF. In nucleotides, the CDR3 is TGTGCCAGCTCACCGACAGCCTCCTCCTACAATGAGCAGTTCTTC.

The CDR3 sequence is CASRPTGAQPQHF. The CDR3 bases are TGTGCCAGCAGGCCCACAGGGGCACAGCCCCAGCATTTT. The rearrangement links TRBV2 to TRBJ1-5; 7 nucleotides match TRBD1. The ends lost 6 bases at V and 7 bases at J; junction bases unmatched: 6. The germline V gene has CDR1 SNHLY and CDR2 FYNNEI. The length of the CDR3 is 13 residues.

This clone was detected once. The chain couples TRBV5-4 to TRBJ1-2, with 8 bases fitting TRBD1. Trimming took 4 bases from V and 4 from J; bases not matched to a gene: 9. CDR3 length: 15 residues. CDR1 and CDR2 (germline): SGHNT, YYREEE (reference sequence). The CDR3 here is CASSVMTGTGYGYTF. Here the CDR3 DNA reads TGTGCCAGCAGCGTGATGACCGGGACAGGCTATGGCTACACCTTC. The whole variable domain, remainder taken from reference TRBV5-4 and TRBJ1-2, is ETGVTQSPTHLIKTRGQQVTLRCSSQSGHNTVSWYQQALGQGPQFIFQYYREEENGRGNFPPRFSGLQFPNYSSELNVNALELDDSALYLCASSVMTGTGYGYTFGSGTRLTVV.

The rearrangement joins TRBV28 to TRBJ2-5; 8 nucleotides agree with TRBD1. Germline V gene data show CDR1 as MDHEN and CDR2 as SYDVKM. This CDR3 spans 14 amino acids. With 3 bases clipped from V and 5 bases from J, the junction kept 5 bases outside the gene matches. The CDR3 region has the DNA TGTGCCAGCAGTTTTCACAGGGGGATTGAGACCCAGTACTTC. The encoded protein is CASSFHRGIETQYF. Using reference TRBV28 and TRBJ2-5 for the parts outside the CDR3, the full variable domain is DVKVTQSSRYLVKRTGEKVFLECVQDMDHENMFWYRQDPGLGLRLIYFSYDVKMKEKGDIPEGYSVSREKKERFSLILESASTNQTSMYLCASSFHRGIETQYFGPGTRLLVL.